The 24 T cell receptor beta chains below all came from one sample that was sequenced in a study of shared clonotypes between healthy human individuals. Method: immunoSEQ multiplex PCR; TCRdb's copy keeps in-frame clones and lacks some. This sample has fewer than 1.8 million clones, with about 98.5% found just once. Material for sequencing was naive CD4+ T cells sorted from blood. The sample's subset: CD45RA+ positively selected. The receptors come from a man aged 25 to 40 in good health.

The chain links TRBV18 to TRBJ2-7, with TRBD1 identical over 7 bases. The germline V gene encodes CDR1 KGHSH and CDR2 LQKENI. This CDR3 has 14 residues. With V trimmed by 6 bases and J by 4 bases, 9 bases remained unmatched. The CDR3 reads CASSYTGAKYEQYF. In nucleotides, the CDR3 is TGTGCCAGCTCTTATACAGGGGCGAAGTACGAGCAGTACTTC.

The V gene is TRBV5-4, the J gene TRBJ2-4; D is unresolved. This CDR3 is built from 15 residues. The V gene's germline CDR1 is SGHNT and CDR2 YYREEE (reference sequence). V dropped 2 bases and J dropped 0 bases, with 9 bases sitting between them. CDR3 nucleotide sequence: TGTGCCAGCAGCTTAGGCCGAGAAGCCAAAAACATTCAGTACTTC. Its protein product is CASSLGREAKNIQYF.

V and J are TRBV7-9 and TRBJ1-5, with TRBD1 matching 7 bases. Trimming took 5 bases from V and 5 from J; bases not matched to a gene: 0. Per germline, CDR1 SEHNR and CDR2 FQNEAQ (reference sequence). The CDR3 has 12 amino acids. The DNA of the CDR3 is TGTGCCAGCAGCGGGACAGATCAGCCCCAGCATTTT. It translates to CASSGTDQPQHF.

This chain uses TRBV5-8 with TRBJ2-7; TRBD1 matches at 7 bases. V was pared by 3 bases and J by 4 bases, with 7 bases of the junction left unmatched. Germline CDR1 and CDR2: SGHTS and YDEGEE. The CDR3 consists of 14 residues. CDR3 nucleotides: TGTGCCAGCAGCTCGCCGGGACAGAAGTACGAGCAGTACTTC. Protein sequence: CASSSPGQKYEQYF.

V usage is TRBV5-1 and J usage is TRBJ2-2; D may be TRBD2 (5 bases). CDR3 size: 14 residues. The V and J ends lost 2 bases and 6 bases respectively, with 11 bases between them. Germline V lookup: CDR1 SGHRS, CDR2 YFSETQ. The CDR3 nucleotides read TGCGCCAGCAGCTTCGGAGGAGTGCCCGGGGAGCTGTTTTTT. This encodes CASSFGGVPGELFF.

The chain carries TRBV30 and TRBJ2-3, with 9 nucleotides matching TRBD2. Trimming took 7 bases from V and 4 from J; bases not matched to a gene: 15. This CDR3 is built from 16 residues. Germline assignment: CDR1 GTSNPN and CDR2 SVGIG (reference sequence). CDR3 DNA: TGTGCCTCGACAGGGCCTAGCGGGACGCTTCCAGATACGCAGTATTTT. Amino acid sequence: CASTGPSGTLPDTQYF.

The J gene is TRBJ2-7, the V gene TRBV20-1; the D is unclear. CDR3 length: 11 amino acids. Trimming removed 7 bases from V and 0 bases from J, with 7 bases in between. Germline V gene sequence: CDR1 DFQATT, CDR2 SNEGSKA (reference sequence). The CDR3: CSGTDSYEQYF. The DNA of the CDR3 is TGCAGTGGGACGGACTCCTACGAGCAGTACTTC.

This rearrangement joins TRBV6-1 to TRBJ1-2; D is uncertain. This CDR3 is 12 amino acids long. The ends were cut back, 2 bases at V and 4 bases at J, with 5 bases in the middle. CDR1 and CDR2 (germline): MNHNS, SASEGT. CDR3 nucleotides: TGTGCCAGCAGTGAAAACGGCTATGGCTACACCTTC. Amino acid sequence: CASSENGYGYTF.

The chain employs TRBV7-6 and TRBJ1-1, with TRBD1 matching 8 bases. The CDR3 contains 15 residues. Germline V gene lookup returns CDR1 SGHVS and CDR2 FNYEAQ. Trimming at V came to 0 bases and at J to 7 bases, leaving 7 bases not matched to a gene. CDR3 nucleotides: TGTGCCAGCAGCTTAGCGCCGATCGGACAGGGTGAAGCTTTCTTT. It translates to CASSLAPIGQGEAFF.

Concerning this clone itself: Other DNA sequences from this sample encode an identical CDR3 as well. CDR3: CASSLAGSTDTQYF. The CDR3 DNA follows: TGTGCCAGCAGCTTAGCAGGGAGCACAGATACGCAGTATTTT. The V gene is TRBV11-2, the J gene TRBJ2-3, with TRBD1 as a possible D gene (5 bases). V was trimmed by 1 base and J by 0 bases, leaving 5 bases between them. CDR3 length: 14 residues. Germline CDR1 SGHAT, CDR2 FQNNGV.

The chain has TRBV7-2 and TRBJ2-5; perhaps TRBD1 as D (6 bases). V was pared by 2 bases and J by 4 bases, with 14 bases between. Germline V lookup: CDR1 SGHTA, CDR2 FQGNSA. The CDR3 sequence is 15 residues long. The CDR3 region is CASSLRRRGGETQYF. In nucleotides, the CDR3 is TGTGCCAGCAGCTTACGGCGCAGGGGCGGAGAGACCCAGTACTTC.

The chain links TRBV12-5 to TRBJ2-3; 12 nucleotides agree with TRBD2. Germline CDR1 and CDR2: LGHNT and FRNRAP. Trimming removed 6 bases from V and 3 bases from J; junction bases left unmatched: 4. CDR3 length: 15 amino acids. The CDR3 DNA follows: TGTGCTAGTGGCCCGGGGACTAGCGGGACAGATACGCAGTATTTT. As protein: CASGPGTSGTDTQYF.

Written as DNA, the CDR3 is TGCGCCAGCAGCTTGTCCGCTAGCGGGAGTGCTGAGCAGTTCTTC. It specifies CASSLSASGSAEQFF. V and J are TRBV5-1 and TRBJ2-1; TRBD2 matches at 10 bases. From germline, CDR1 is SGHRS and CDR2 YFSETQ. This CDR3 region has 15 residues. V was pared by 1 base and J by 9 bases, with 7 bases of the junction left unmatched.

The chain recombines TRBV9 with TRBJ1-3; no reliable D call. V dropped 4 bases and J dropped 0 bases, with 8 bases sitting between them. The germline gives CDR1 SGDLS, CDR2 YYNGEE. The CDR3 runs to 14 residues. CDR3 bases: TGTGCCAGCAGCCCGACGAGCTCTGGAAACACCATATATTTT. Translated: CASSPTSSGNTIYF.

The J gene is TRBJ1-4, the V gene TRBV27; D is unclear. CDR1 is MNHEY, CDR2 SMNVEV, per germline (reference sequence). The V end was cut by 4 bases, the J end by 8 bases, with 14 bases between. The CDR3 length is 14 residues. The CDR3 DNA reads TGTGCCAGCAGTTCCGACGGTTATAGGGAAAAACTGTTTTTT. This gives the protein CASSSDGYREKLFF.

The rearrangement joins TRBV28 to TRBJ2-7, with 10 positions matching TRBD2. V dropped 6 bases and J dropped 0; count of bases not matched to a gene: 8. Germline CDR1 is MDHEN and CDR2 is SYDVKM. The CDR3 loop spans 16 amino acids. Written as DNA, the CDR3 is TGTGCCAGCAGAACAATTAGCGGGGGGATCTCCTACGAGCAGTACTTC. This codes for CASRTISGGISYEQYF.

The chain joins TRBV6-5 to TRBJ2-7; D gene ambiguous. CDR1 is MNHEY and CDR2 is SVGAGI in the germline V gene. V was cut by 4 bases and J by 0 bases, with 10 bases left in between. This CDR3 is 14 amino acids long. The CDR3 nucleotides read TGTGCCAGCAGTTTTGGGGTATTCTCCTACGAGCAGTACTTC. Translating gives CASSFGVFSYEQYF.

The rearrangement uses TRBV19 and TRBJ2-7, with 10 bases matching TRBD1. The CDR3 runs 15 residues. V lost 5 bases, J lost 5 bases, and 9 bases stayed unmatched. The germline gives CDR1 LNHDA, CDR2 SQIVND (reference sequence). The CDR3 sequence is CASSAGQGSINEQYF. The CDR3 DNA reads TGTGCCAGTAGTGCGGGACAGGGGTCTATCAACGAGCAGTACTTC.

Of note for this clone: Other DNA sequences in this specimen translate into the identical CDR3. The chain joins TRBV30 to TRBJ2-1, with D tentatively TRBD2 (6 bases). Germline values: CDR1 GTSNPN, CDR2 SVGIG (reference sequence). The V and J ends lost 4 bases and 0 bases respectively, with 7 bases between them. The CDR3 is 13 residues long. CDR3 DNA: TGTGCCTGGACCGGGAGCTCCTACAATGAGCAGTTCTTC. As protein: CAWTGSSYNEQFF.

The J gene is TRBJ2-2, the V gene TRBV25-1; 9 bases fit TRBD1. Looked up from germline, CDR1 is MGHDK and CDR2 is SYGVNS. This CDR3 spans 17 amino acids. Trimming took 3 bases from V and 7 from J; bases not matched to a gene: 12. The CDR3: CASSDPPGQGSSGELFF. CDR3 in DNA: TGTGCCAGCAGTGACCCCCCGGGACAGGGTTCGAGCGGGGAGCTGTTTTTT.

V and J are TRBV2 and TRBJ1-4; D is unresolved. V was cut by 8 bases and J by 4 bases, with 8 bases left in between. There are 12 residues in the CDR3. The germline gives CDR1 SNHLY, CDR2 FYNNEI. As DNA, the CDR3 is TGTGCCAGCGGGAGGTATAATGAAAAACTGTTTTTT. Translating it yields CASGRYNEKLFF.

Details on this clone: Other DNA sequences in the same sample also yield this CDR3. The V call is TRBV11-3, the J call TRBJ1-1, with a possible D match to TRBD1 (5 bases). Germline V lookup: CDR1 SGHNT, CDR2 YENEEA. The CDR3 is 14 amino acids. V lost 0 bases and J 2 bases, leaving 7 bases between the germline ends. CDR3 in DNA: TGTGCCAGCAGCTTAGATGGGACTAACACTGAAGCTTTCTTT. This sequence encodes CASSLDGTNTEAFF.

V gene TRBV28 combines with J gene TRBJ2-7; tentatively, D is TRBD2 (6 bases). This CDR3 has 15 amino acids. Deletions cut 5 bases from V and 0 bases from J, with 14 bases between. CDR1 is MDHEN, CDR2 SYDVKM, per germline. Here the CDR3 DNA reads TGTGCCAGCAGTGCTGGGACTCGGCCCTCCTACGAGCAGTACTTC. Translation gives CASSAGTRPSYEQYF.

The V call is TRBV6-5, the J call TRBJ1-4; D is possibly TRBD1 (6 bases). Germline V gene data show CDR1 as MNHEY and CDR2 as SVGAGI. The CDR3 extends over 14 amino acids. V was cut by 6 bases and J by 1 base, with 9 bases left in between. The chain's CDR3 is CASSPTGTNEKLFF. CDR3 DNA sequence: TGTGCCAGCAGCCCGACAGGAACTAATGAAAAACTGTTTTTT.